A selection of T cell receptor beta chains follows, all from one sample in a study of cytomegalovirus exposure and HLA in healthy donors. Repertoires were generated with immunoSEQ multiplex PCR, while TCRdb's copy carries only in-frame clones and drops some. This sample has 110,000 or so clones, with roughly 88% found just once. Sequenced input: PBMCs. These receptors all come from a man aged 18 to 29 in good health and CMV-seronegative. Both conserved end residues are part of each CDR3. The D gene is left open where the match is weak. Size is omitted from some rows. Given values are once, few, many or a class for expanded clones.

v_gene: TRBV30
abundance: NA
d_gene: TRBD2
j_gene: TRBJ2-1
CDR3aa: CAWSPLAVREQFF
CDR3nt: TGTGCCTGGAGCCCACTAGCGGTAAGGGAGCAGTTCTTC

v_gene: TRBV2
abundance: NA
d_gene: TRBD1
j_gene: TRBJ1-6
CDR3aa: CASSGQGNSPLHF
CDR3nt: TGTGCCAGCAGCGGACAGGGGAATTCACCCCTCCACTTT

v_gene: TRBV30
abundance: NA
d_gene: TRBD1
j_gene: TRBJ1-1
CDR3aa: CAWSVRQGAEAFF
CDR3nt: TGTGCCTGGAGTGTACGACAGGGCGCTGAAGCTTTCTTT

v_gene: TRBV6-6
abundance: NA
d_gene: NA
j_gene: TRBJ2-2
CDR3aa: CASSSTGELFF
CDR3nt: TGTGCCTCCTCGTCCACCGGGGAGCTGTTTTTT

v_gene: TRBV10-2
abundance: NA
d_gene: TRBD1
j_gene: TRBJ2-5
CDR3aa: CASSDGTGVVGTQYF
CDR3nt: TGCGCCAGCAGTGACGGGACAGGGGTCGTTGGGACCCAGTACTTC

v_gene: TRBV5-1
abundance: NA
d_gene: TRBD1
j_gene: TRBJ2-3
CDR3aa: CASSLDRATDTQYF
CDR3nt: TGCGCCAGCAGCTTAGACAGGGCCACAGATACGCAGTATTTT

v_gene: TRBV6-5
abundance: NA
d_gene: NA
j_gene: TRBJ1-1
CDR3aa: CASSLHQNTEAFF
CDR3nt: TGTGCCAGCAGTTTACACCAGAACACTGAAGCTTTCTTT

v_gene: TRBV9
abundance: once
d_gene: NA
j_gene: TRBJ2-3
CDR3aa: CASSPRADTQYF
CDR3nt: TGTGCCAGCAGCCCCCGGGCAGATACGCAGTATTTT

v_gene: TRBV2
abundance: NA
d_gene: NA
j_gene: TRBJ1-1
CDR3aa: CASRARGNTEAFF
CDR3nt: TGTGCCAGCAGGGCAAGGGGGAACACTGAAGCTTTCTTT

v_gene: TRBV11-2
abundance: NA
d_gene: NA
j_gene: TRBJ2-1
CDR3aa: CASSLAGTFSYNEQFF
CDR3nt: TGTGCCAGCAGCTTAGCCGGGACTTTCTCCTACAATGAGCAGTTCTTC

v_gene: TRBV9
abundance: NA
d_gene: NA
j_gene: TRBJ2-3
CDR3aa: CASSVVVSADTQYF
CDR3nt: TGTGCCAGCAGCGTAGTCGTTTCGGCAGATACGCAGTATTTT

v_gene: TRBV23-1
abundance: NA
d_gene: NA
j_gene: TRBJ1-1
CDR3aa: CASSQSPGDKNTEAFF
CDR3nt: TGCGCCAGCAGTCAATCACCAGGGGACAAGAACACTGAAGCTTTCTTT

v_gene: TRBV5-1
abundance: NA
d_gene: TRBD2
j_gene: TRBJ2-3
CDR3aa: CASSLESGRAGTDTQYF
CDR3nt: TGCGCCAGCAGCTTGGAAAGCGGGAGGGCCGGCACAGATACGCAGTATTTT

v_gene: TRBV6-6
abundance: NA
d_gene: TRBD1
j_gene: TRBJ1-1
CDR3aa: CASSYSGQGAREAFF
CDR3nt: TGTGCCAGCAGTTACTCAGGGCAGGGGGCGAGGGAAGCTTTCTTT

v_gene: TRBV30
abundance: NA
d_gene: NA
j_gene: TRBJ1-1
CDR3aa: CACQRGGTEAFF
CDR3nt: TGTGCCTGTCAAAGGGGTGGCACTGAAGCTTTCTTT

v_gene: TRBV4-1
abundance: NA
d_gene: NA
j_gene: TRBJ1-4
CDR3aa: CASSPTEPTNEKLFF
CDR3nt: TGCGCCAGCAGCCCGACAGAACCAACTAATGAAAAACTGTTTTTT

v_gene: TRBV5-1
abundance: few
d_gene: NA
j_gene: TRBJ2-7
CDR3aa: CASSPRGLTEQYF
CDR3nt: TGCGCCAGCAGCCCCAGGGGTCTAACCGAGCAGTACTTC

v_gene: TRBV6-1
abundance: NA
d_gene: NA
j_gene: TRBJ1-2
CDR3aa: CASSEPVYSYGYTF
CDR3nt: TGTGCCAGCAGTGAACCGGTTTACTCCTATGGCTACACCTTC

v_gene: TRBV11-2
abundance: NA
d_gene: NA
j_gene: TRBJ1-3
CDR3aa: CASRSIRAQGSGNTIYF
CDR3nt: TGTGCCAGCAGGAGCATCAGGGCCCAGGGCTCTGGAAACACCATATATTTT

v_gene: TRBV4-1
abundance: NA
d_gene: TRBD2
j_gene: TRBJ2-1
CDR3aa: CASSQVGGSGEQFF
CDR3nt: TGCGCCAGCAGCCAAGTGGGGGGGAGTGGGGAGCAGTTCTTC

v_gene: TRBV5-1
abundance: NA
d_gene: TRBD1
j_gene: TRBJ1-1
CDR3aa: CASSFGTGGAGNTEAFF
CDR3nt: TGCGCCAGCAGCTTCGGGACAGGGGGCGCGGGGAACACTGAAGCTTTCTTT

v_gene: TRBV6-4
abundance: NA
d_gene: NA
j_gene: TRBJ1-5
CDR3aa: CASSEGHNQPQHF
CDR3nt: TGTGCCAGCAGTGAGGGGCATAATCAGCCCCAGCATTTT

v_gene: TRBV5-6
abundance: NA
d_gene: TRBD1
j_gene: TRBJ2-7
CDR3aa: CASSLSGQSYEQYF
CDR3nt: TGTGCCAGCAGCCTGTCGGGACAGTCCTACGAGCAGTACTTC

v_gene: TRBV25-1
abundance: NA
d_gene: NA
j_gene: TRBJ1-6
CDR3aa: CASSDKGKNSPLHF
CDR3nt: TGTGCCAGCAGTGATAAGGGGAAGAATTCACCCCTCCACTTT

v_gene: TRBV5-1
abundance: NA
d_gene: TRBD1
j_gene: TRBJ2-2
CDR3aa: CASSLSQGAGELFF
CDR3nt: TGCGCCAGCAGCTTAAGCCAGGGGGCCGGGGAGCTGTTTTTT

v_gene: TRBV13
abundance: NA
d_gene: NA
j_gene: TRBJ2-7
CDR3aa: CASSKSGTGSYEQYF
CDR3nt: TGTGCCAGCAGCAAGTCCGGGACTGGCTCCTACGAGCAGTACTTC

v_gene: TRBV15
abundance: NA
d_gene: NA
j_gene: TRBJ2-6
CDR3aa: CATSRGGSSGANVLTF
CDR3nt: TGTGCCACCAGCAGAGGAGGGTCGAGCGGGGCCAACGTCCTGACTTTC

v_gene: TRBV29-1
abundance: NA
d_gene: NA
j_gene: TRBJ2-7
CDR3aa: CSVTVGGLGEQYF
CDR3nt: TGCAGCGTTACGGTCGGGGGGCTCGGCGAGCAGTACTTC

v_gene: TRBV6-1
abundance: once
d_gene: NA
j_gene: TRBJ1-4
CDR3aa: CASSAARGEKLFF
CDR3nt: TGTGCCAGCAGTGCCGCTAGGGGGGAAAAACTGTTTTTT

v_gene: TRBV7-9
abundance: NA
d_gene: TRBD2
j_gene: TRBJ2-1
CDR3aa: CASSLTSGGVGRGHEQFF
CDR3nt: TGTGCCAGCAGCTTGACTAGCGGGGGGGTCGGACGTGGTCATGAGCAGTTCTTC

v_gene: TRBV13
abundance: NA
d_gene: NA
j_gene: TRBJ2-7
CDR3aa: CASSPRGGPTYEQYF
CDR3nt: TGTGCCAGCAGCCCCCGGGGAGGACCTACCTACGAGCAGTACTTC

v_gene: TRBV25-1
abundance: NA
d_gene: TRBD1
j_gene: TRBJ2-7
CDR3aa: CASSGGQGAFEQYF
CDR3nt: TGTGCCAGCAGTGGCGGCCAGGGGGCTTTCGAGCAGTACTTC

v_gene: TRBV30
abundance: NA
d_gene: NA
j_gene: TRBJ2-1
CDR3aa: CAWMLSGASNEQFF
CDR3nt: TGTGCCTGGATGTTATCAGGGGCGAGCAATGAGCAGTTCTTC

v_gene: TRBV27
abundance: NA
d_gene: NA
j_gene: TRBJ1-4
CDR3aa: CASTLRRGFGEKLFF
CDR3nt: TGTGCCAGCACGCTCCGCAGGGGATTCGGCGAAAAACTGTTTTTT

v_gene: TRBV28
abundance: NA
d_gene: TRBD1
j_gene: TRBJ1-2
CDR3aa: CASIPDRSGGYTF
CDR3nt: TGTGCCAGCATTCCGGACAGGAGCGGTGGCTACACCTTC

v_gene: TRBV5-1
abundance: NA
d_gene: TRBD1
j_gene: TRBJ2-1
CDR3aa: CASNEGGQGRFGEQFF
CDR3nt: TGCGCCAGCAACGAGGGGGGACAGGGGAGGTTCGGAGAGCAGTTCTTC

v_gene: TRBV6-1
abundance: once
d_gene: NA
j_gene: TRBJ2-7
CDR3aa: CASSGQGAVEQYF
CDR3nt: TGTGCCAGCAGTGGTCAGGGTGCGGTCGAGCAGTACTTC

v_gene: TRBV20-1
abundance: NA
d_gene: NA
j_gene: TRBJ2-4
CDR3aa: CSAGLENIQYF
CDR3nt: TGCAGTGCGGGACTGGAAAACATTCAGTACTTC

v_gene: TRBV2
abundance: few
d_gene: TRBD2
j_gene: TRBJ2-7
CDR3aa: CASTSGGSYEQYF
CDR3nt: TGTGCCAGCACTAGCGGGGGTTCCTACGAGCAGTACTTC

v_gene: TRBV11-2
abundance: NA
d_gene: NA
j_gene: TRBJ2-3
CDR3aa: CASSPVKGGPVDTQYF
CDR3nt: TGTGCCAGCAGCCCCGTTAAGGGGGGGCCAGTAGATACGCAGTATTTT

v_gene: TRBV5-6
abundance: NA
d_gene: NA
j_gene: TRBJ2-7
CDR3aa: CASSLGAAGMRYEQYF
CDR3nt: TGTGCCAGCAGCTTGGGGGCCGCAGGAATGCGATACGAGCAGTACTTC

v_gene: TRBV6-5
abundance: NA
d_gene: NA
j_gene: TRBJ1-1
CDR3aa: CASSYSRARTEAFF
CDR3nt: TGTGCCAGCAGTTACTCGAGGGCGCGGACTGAAGCTTTCTTT

v_gene: TRBV5-1
abundance: NA
d_gene: TRBD2
j_gene: TRBJ2-2
CDR3aa: CASSLSGGGTGELFF
CDR3nt: TGCGCCAGCAGCTTGAGCGGGGGAGGAACCGGGGAGCTGTTTTTT